The 10 T cell receptor beta chains below all came from one sample that was sequenced in a study of CD8 T cells in ankylosing spondylitis. Each CDR3 protein is one row after TCRdb ran MiXCR on the 5' RACE reads. The profile shows about 340,000 distinct CDR3 sequences, roughly 15% of them singletons. The sample was blood, either unsorted or a sorted T cell fraction (not recorded which). Receptors originate from a male donor with ankylosing spondylitis or in good health (not recorded which).

The rearrangement joins TRBV12-3 or TRBV12-4 to TRBJ2-5; TRBD2 matches 11 bases. The CDR3 contains 16 residues. The trim removed 4 bases at V and 2 bases at J, leaving 6 bases unmatched. The CDR3 DNA sequence: TGTGCCAGCAGTTCTCGGGCTAGCGGGGGGCAAGAGACCCAGTACTTC. Translation gives CASSSRASGGQETQYF.

The chain has TRBV6-4 and TRBJ2-2; no firm D call. V was cut by 11 bases and J by 5 bases, with 9 bases left in between. The germline gives CDR1 MRHNA, CDR2 SNTAGT. There are 11 residues in the CDR3. CDR3 DNA: TGTGCCCGCGGTGGAACCGGGGAGCTGTTTTTT. Protein sequence: CARGGTGELFF.

This chain uses TRBV6-5 with TRBJ2-7; D may be TRBD1 or TRBD2 (5 bases each). The CDR3 totals 17 residues. The germline V gene has CDR1 MNHEY and CDR2 SVGAGI. The V gene lost 0 bases and the J gene lost 3 bases, with 18 bases spanning the gap. The DNA of the CDR3 is TGTGCCAGCAGTTACTCGGAGAACTCTGGGACCATCTACGAGCAGTACTTC. Protein product: CASSYSENSGTIYEQYF.

This clonotype has only a few counts. This rearrangement joins TRBV18 to TRBJ1-4; unclear D gene. V gave up 0 bases and J gave up 6 bases, with 11 bases separating them. The CDR3 consists of 15 residues. Germline V gene sequence: CDR1 KGHSH, CDR2 LQKENI. The CDR3 nucleotides read TGTGCCAGCTCACCACCGGGGAGGCGGGATGAAAAACTGTTTTTT. Amino acids: CASSPPGRRDEKLFF.

In this sample, this clonotype turned up a few times. V usage is TRBV3-1 and J usage is TRBJ2-2; D is ambiguous. V was trimmed by 0 bases and J by 7 bases, leaving 12 bases between them. This CDR3 is built from 15 residues. Germline CDR1 and CDR2: LGHDT and YNNKEL (reference sequence). CDR3 DNA sequence: TGTGCCAGCAGCCAAGATCGAATGGCCATCGGGGAGCTGTTTTTT. Amino acid sequence: CASSQDRMAIGELFF.

The chain recombines TRBV21-1 with TRBJ2-1; the D call TRBD1 from the table was never checked on the DNA. TRBV21-1 is termed a pseudogene. CDR3 length equals 16 residues. CDR3: CASRSRTQGFYNEQFF. The CDR3 DNA reads as TGTGCCAGCAGGAGTAGGACTCAGGGGTTCTACAATGAGCAGTTCTTC.

This clonotype was counted between two and nine times. V and J are TRBV18 and TRBJ2-5, with a weak D call TRBD2 (5 bases). V shed 3 bases and J shed 1 base, with 15 bases lying between them. The germline gives CDR1 KGHSH, CDR2 LQKENI. The CDR3 extends over 16 amino acids. The DNA for the CDR3 is TGTGCCAGCTCACCTACTGTGGAGGCCCGCCAAGAGACCCAGTACTTC. This sequence encodes CASSPTVEARQETQYF. Supplemented by reference TRBV18 and TRBJ2-5, the full variable domain reads NAGVMQNPRHLVRRRGQEARLRCSPMKGHSHVYWYRQLPEEGLKFMVYLQKENIIDESGMPKERFSAEFPKEGPSILRIQQVVRGDSAAYFCASSPTVEARQETQYFGPGTRLLVL.

The chain recombines TRBV6-1 with TRBJ1-5; no definite D call. V was pared by 1 base and J by 4 bases, with 8 bases between. Per germline, CDR1 MNHNS and CDR2 SASEGT. The CDR3 runs 14 residues. The CDR3 coding sequence is TGTGCCAGCAGTGAAGTAGGCTGGAATCAGCCCCAGCATTTT. Residues: CASSEVGWNQPQHF.

This clonotype was counted ten times or more. J is TRBJ2-2 and V is TRBV3-1, with D hard to call. Trimming cost V 4 bases and J 1 base, with 16 bases left between them. The CDR3 spans 17 residues. From germline, CDR1 is LGHDT and CDR2 YNNKEL (reference sequence). The CDR3 region is CASSLQTRAGNTGELFF. The CDR3, as DNA: TGTGCCAGCAGCCTTCAAACCCGGGCAGGGAACACCGGGGAGCTGTTTTTT.

This clonotype was detected only a few times. This chain links TRBV5-1 with TRBJ2-3, with D tentatively TRBD2 (6 bases). Trimming pared 3 bases from V and 4 bases from J, leaving 15 bases between. Germline loops: CDR1 SGHRS, CDR2 YFSETQ. The CDR3 is 15 amino acids. The CDR3 bases are TGCGCCAGCAGCTCTGCGGGGTTGAAACCAGATACGCAGTATTTT. It encodes CASSSAGLKPDTQYF. Full variable domain (rest looked up from reference TRBV5-1 and TRBJ2-3): KAGVTQTPRYLIKTRGQQVTLSCSPISGHRSVSWYQQTPGQGLQFLFEYFSETQRNKGNFPGRFSGRQFSNSRSEMNVSTLELGDSALYLCASSSAGLKPDTQYFGPGTRLTVL.